The 4 T cell receptor beta chains in this list originate from one sample, sequenced in a study of shared clonotypes between healthy human individuals. Using immunoSEQ multiplex PCR, the repertoire was profiled, and TCRdb retains in-frame clones only, with some absent. The table has 1.6 million or so clones, roughly 96% seen once. Specimen: naive CD4+ T cells sorted from blood. Subset defined: CD45RA+ positively selected. These receptors originate from a man in his thirties or forties in good health.

V and J are TRBV11-2 and TRBJ2-7, with TRBD1 matching 9 bases. This CDR3 comprises 16 residues. Trimming cost V 6 bases and J 3 bases; bases outside gene matches: 12. From germline, CDR1 is SGHAT and CDR2 FQNNGV. The CDR3, as DNA: TGTGCCAGCAGTGTAGGGTCCGGGACAGGGCGCTACGAGCAGTACTTC. This gives the protein CASSVGSGTGRYEQYF.

CDR3 DNA sequence: TGTGCCAGCAGTACCCCGGGGCGTGAAAAACTGTTTTTT. Translation: CASSTPGREKLFF. The chain joins TRBV27 to TRBJ1-4, with D tentatively TRBD1 (5 bases). Trimming pared 5 bases from V and 7 bases from J, leaving 11 bases between. Germline CDR1 and CDR2: MNHEY and SMNVEV (reference sequence). The CDR3 sequence is 13 residues long. The whole variable domain, remainder taken from reference TRBV27 and TRBJ1-4, is EAQVTQNPRYLITVTGKKLTVTCSQNMNHEYMSWYRQDPGLGLRQIYYSMNVEVTDKGDVPEGYKVSRKEKRNFPLILESPSPNQTSLYFCASSTPGREKLFFGSGTQLSVL.

The chain combines TRBV5-8 with TRBJ2-7; D may match TRBD1 or TRBD2 (7 bases each). The CDR3 is 16 residues long. V was pared by 3 bases and J by 4 bases, with 20 bases between. Germline V lookup: CDR1 SGHTS, CDR2 YDEGEE. The CDR3 region has the DNA TGTGCCAGCAGCTCTTGGATATCCAGGGGGGGTTACGAGCAGTACTTC. Its protein is CASSSWISRGGYEQYF.

The chain joins TRBV28 to TRBJ1-5, with D perhaps matching TRBD1 (5 bases). The CDR3 sequence is 15 residues long. V was shortened by 4 bases and J by 4 bases, with 14 bases between the two germline ends. Germline assignment: CDR1 MDHEN and CDR2 SYDVKM. CDR3 amino acids: CASSYLLGANQPQHF. The CDR3 DNA sequence: TGTGCCAGCAGTTATTTACTAGGGGCGAATCAGCCCCAGCATTTT.